The present T cell receptor beta chain was sequenced within a study of T-cell memory formation after mild COVID-19. Broader study findings: Researchers report contracting CD4+ clones mostly in CM and EM, with CD8+ clones in EMRA. Certain responding clones were present in pre-infection memory, suggesting participation of cross-reactive memory.

cDNA libraries for TCR alpha and TCR beta, carrying sample barcodes and UMIs, came from 5'RACE with constant-segment primers. TCRdb redid the calling of the 5' RACE reads with MiXCR, one entry per CDR3 protein. The repertoire has some 150,000 distinct CDR3 sequences, approximately 26% of them found once; the top ten carry around 24%. Regarding this clonotype: What it recognizes is unknown.

The CDR3 consists of 16 residues. Germline CDR1 is DFQATT and CDR2 is SNEGSKA (reference sequence). The V segment lost 2 bases and the J segment 7 bases; nucleotides outside the gene matches: 9. The gene calls are TRBV20-1 and TRBJ2-1; 12 bases fit TRBD2. Material for sequencing was PBMCs or a T cell subset sorted from them (not recorded which). This TCR was sampled from an adult woman who had mild COVID-19 (a few samples of this study predate the infection). Cell type and time point are not known. The CDR3: CSARPPTSGRGNEQFF. Here the CDR3 DNA reads TGCAGTGCTAGACCGCCGACTAGCGGGAGAGGAAATGAGCAGTTCTTC.